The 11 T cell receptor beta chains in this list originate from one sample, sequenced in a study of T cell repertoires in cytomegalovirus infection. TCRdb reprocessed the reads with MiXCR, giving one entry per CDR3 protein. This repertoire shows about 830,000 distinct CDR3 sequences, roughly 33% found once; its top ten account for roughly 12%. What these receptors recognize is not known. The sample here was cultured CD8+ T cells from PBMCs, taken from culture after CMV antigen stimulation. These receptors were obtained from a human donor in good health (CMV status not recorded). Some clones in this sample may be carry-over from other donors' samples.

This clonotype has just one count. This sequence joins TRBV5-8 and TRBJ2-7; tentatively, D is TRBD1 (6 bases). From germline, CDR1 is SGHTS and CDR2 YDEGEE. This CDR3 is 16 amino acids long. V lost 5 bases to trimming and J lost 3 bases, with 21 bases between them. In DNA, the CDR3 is TGTGCCAGCAGACGATCACGACAGGCCGACGTCTACGAGCAGTACGTC. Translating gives CASRRSRQADVYEQYV.

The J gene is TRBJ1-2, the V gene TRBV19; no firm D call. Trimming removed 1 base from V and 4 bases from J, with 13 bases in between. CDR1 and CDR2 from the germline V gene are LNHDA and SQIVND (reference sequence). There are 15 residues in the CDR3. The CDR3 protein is CASSIGHSISYGYTF. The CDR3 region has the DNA TGTGCCAGTAGTATAGGGCACAGCATCAGCTATGGCTACACCTTC.

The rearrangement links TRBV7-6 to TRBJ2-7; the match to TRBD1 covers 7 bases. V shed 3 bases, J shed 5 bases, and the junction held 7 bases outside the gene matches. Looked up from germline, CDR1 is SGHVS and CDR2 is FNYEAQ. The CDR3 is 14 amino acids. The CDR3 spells CASSFSGGSDEQYF. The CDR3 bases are TGTGCCAGCAGCTTCTCAGGGGGTAGCGACGAGCAGTACTTC.

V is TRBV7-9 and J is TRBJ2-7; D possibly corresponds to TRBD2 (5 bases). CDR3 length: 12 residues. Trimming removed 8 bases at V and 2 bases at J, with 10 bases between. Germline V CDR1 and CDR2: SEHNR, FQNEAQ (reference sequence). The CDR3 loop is CASYGDPYEQYF. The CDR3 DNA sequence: TGTGCCAGCTACGGGGATCCCTACGAGCAGTACTTC.

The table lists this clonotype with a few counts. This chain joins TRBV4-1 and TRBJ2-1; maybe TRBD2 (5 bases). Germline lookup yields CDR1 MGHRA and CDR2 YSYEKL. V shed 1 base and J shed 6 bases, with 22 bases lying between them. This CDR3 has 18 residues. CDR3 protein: CASSQASLASPRGNEQFF. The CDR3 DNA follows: TGCGCCAGCAGCCAAGCCTCCCTGGCTAGCCCCCGGGGCAATGAGCAGTTCTTC.

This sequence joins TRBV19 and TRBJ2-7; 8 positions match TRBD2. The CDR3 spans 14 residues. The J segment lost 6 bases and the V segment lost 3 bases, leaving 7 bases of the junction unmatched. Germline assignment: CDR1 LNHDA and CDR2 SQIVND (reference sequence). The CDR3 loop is CASSMTPGGGEQYF. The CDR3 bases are TGTGCCAGTAGTATGACGCCCGGGGGGGGCGAGCAGTACTTC.

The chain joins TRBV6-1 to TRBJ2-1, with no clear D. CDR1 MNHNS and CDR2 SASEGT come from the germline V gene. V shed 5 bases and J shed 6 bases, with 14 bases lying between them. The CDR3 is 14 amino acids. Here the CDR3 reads CASSLQNRFNEQFF. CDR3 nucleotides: TGTGCCAGCAGTTTACAGAATCGATTCAATGAGCAGTTCTTC.

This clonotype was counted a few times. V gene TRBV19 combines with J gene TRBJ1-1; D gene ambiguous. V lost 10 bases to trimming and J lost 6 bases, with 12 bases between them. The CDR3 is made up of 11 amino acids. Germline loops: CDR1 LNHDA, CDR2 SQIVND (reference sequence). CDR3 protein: CATRTWAEAFF. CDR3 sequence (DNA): TGTGCCACCCGCACATGGGCTGAAGCTTTCTTT.

The CDR3 reads CASSPTHYEQYF. CDR3 in DNA: TGTGCCAGCAGCCCTACCCATTACGAGCAGTACTTC. The V and J genes are TRBV14 and TRBJ2-7, with D unclear. Trimming cost V 4 bases and J 4 bases, with 8 bases left between them. The CDR3 sequence is 12 residues long. CDR1 is SGHDN and CDR2 is FVKESK in the germline V gene.

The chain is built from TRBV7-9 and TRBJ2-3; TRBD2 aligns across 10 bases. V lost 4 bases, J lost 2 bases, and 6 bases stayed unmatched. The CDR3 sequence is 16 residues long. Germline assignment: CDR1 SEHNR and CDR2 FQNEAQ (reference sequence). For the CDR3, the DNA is TGTGCCAGCAGCTCTGTAGCGGGGGGCACCACAGATACGCAGTATTTT. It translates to CASSSVAGGTTDTQYF.

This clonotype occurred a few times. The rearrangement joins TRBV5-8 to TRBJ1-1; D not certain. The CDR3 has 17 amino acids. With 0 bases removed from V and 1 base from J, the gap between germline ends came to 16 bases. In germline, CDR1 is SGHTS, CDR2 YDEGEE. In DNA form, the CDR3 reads TGTGCCAGCAGCTTGGGGGATAACAAAAGGGAGAACACTGAAGCTTTCTTT. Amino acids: CASSLGDNKRENTEAFF.